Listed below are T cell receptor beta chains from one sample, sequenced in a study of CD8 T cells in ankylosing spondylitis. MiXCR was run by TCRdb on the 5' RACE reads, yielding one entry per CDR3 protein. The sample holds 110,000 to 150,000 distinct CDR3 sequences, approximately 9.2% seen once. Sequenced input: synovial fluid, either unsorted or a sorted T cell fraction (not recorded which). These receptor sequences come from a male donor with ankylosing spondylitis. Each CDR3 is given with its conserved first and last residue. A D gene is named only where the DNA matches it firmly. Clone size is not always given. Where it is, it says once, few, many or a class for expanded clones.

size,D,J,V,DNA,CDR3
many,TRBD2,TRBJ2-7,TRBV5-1,TGCGCCAGCAGCTTGGACGCTAGCGGCACCTACGAGCAGTACTTC,CASSLDASGTYEQYF
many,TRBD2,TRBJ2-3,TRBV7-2,TGTGCCAGCAGCTTGGTAGCGGGATTTAACACAGATACGCAGTATTTT,CASSLVAGFNTDTQYF
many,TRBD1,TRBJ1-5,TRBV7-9,TGTGCCAGCAGCTCCTCGGACAGGGGAAATCAGCCCCAGCATTTT,CASSSSDRGNQPQHF
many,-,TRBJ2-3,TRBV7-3,TGTGCCAGCAGCCCCACCCGGGGATCGGCAGATACGCAGTATTTT,CASSPTRGSADTQYF
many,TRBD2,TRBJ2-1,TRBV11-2,TGTGCCAGCCTTCAGACTAGCGGGTTGAGACTATCCTACAATGAGCAGTTCTTC,CASLQTSGLRLSYNEQFF
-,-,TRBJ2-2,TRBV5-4,TGTGCCAGCAGCTCGGGCGCGCAAGGGGAGCTGTTTTTT,CASSSGAQGELFF
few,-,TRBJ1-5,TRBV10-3,TGTGCCGTCGGGGGCAGCAATCAGCCCCAGCATTTT,CAVGGSNQPQHF
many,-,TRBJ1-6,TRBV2,TGTGCCAGCAGTGTCGGCAGGGGTAATTCACCCCTCCACTTT,CASSVGRGNSPLHF
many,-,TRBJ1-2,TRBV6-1,TGTGCCACCACCGCGTTCTTAGCTAACTATGGCTACACCTTC,CATTAFLANYGYTF
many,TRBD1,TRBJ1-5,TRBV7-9,TGTGCCAGCAGCTTTGGGGGACAGGCATTAAATCAGCCCCAGCATTTT,CASSFGGQALNQPQHF
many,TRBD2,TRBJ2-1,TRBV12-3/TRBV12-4,TGTGCCAGCAGCCCCTTGACTAGCGGGAGAGGAGCTGAGCAGTTCTTC,CASSPLTSGRGAEQFF
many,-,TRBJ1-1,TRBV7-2,TGTGCCAGCAGCTCTAGGGACACCACTGAAGCTTTCTTT,CASSSRDTTEAFF
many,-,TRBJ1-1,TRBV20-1,TGCAGTGCTAGAGATGGGCGCCCCGTTTACACTGAAGCTTTCTTT,CSARDGRPVYTEAFF
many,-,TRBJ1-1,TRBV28,TGTGCCAGCACCCTACCAGGTCATAGGAACACTGAAGCTTTCTTT,CASTLPGHRNTEAFF
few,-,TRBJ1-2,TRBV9,TGTGCCAGCAGCCTAGAACCGAACTATGGCTACACCTTC,CASSLEPNYGYTF
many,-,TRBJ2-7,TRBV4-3,TGCGCCAGCAGCCAAGATCACGTTAGAACGGGCGAGCAGTACTTC,CASSQDHVRTGEQYF
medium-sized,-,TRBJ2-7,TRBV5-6,TGTGCCAGCTCCGGGACCGACTCCTACGAGCAGTACTTC,CASSGTDSYEQYF
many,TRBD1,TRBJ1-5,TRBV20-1,TGCAGTGCTAGAGCGAATCCGGGACAGGGTTATCAGCCCCAGCATTTT,CSARANPGQGYQPQHF
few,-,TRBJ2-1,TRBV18,TGTGCCAGCTCGGACGGGTGGACTACTGAATTCTTC,CASSDGWTTEFF
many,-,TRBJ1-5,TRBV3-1,TGTGCCAGCAGCCAAGAAGTAGATAATCAGCCCCAGCATTTT,CASSQEVDNQPQHF
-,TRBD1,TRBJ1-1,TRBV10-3,TGTGCCATCACCAAAGACAGGGAAACTGAAGCTTTCTTT,CAITKDRETEAFF
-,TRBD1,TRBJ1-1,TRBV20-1,TGCAGTGCTTCGGACAGGGGAACTGAAGCTTTCTTT,CSASDRGTEAFF
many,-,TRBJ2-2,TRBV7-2,TGTGCCAGCAGTCCGCCCAAACGGAACACCGGGGAGCTGTTTTTT,CASSPPKRNTGELFF
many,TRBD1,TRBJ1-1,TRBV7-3,TGTGCCAGCAGCTTGGAGGGGGCTGTGGAAGCTGAAGCTTTCTTT,CASSLEGAVEAEAFF
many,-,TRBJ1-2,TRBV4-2,TGTGCCAGCAGGGATATAGCTAACTATGGCTACACCTTC,CASRDIANYGYTF
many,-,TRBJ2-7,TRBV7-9,TGTGCCAGCAGCTCGAGTGGGTACGAGCAGTACTTC,CASSSSGYEQYF
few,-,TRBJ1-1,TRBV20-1,TGCAGTGTAAGAAGCATCACTGAAGCTTTCTTT,CSVRSITEAFF
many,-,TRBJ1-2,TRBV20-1,TGCAGTGCTAGTCCCGGGGTTACCTATGGCTACACCTTC,CSASPGVTYGYTF
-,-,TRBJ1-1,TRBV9,TGTGCCAGCAGCGTAGCTCCTGGGGGAATCGAAGCTTTCTTT,CASSVAPGGIEAFF
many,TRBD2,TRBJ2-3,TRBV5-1,TGCGCCAGCAGCTTGGCAAGCGGGGGATCCACAGATACGCAGTATTTT,CASSLASGGSTDTQYF
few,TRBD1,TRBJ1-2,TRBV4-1,TGCGCCAGCAGCCAAAATCCACAGGGGGCTGGCTACACCTTC,CASSQNPQGAGYTF
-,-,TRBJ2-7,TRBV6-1,TGTGCCTCCCGTCGGGGACACCGCTACGAGCAGTACTTC,CASRRGHRYEQYF
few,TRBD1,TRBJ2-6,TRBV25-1,TGTGCCAGCAGTGAATATCTCGCCGGGACAGGGGCACCTGGGGCCAACGTCCTGACTTTC,CASSEYLAGTGAPGANVLTF
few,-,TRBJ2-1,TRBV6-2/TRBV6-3,TGTGCCAGCAGTTATTGGCATGAGCAGTTCTTC,CASSYWHEQFF
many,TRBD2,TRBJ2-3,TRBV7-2,TGTGCCAGCAGCTTAAGGGTAGCGGGGAGCACAGATACGCAGTATTTT,CASSLRVAGSTDTQYF
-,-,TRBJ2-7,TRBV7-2,TGTGCCAGCAGCTTCCGGTATTCACCGGGGAGCTACGAGCAGTACTTC,CASSFRYSPGSYEQYF